These T cell receptor beta chains were read from a single sample in a study of tumor and adjacent non-tumor tissue in lung cancer. TCRdb called the multiplex PCR reads again in MiXCR, with one record for every CDR3 protein. The sample lists over 100,000 distinct CDR3 sequences; about 65% were seen once. The sample was distant non-tumor lung tissue. These receptors were collected from a man aged 60 to 75 with non-small cell lung cancer. Each CDR3 is given with its conserved first and last residue. The order of the fields is D gene, J gene, clone size, V gene, CDR3 protein, CDR3 DNA. D genes are given only for firm matches. The listing skips clone size in some rows; elsewhere it reads once, few, many or a size class.

>.|TRBJ2-1|.|TRBV5-1
CAIRTTGLALNEQFF
TGCGCCATCAGGACTACAGGATTGGCGTTAAATGAGCAGTTCTTC
>.|TRBJ2-7|many|TRBV12-3/TRBV12-4
CASSPVQGFGEQYF
TGTGCCAGCAGTCCTGTTCAGGGGTTCGGGGAGCAGTACTTC
>.|TRBJ2-2|many|TRBV2
CASSLLTGELFF
TGTGCCAGCAGTCTACTCACCGGGGAGCTGTTTTTT
>.|TRBJ1-2|.|TRBV12-3/TRBV12-4
CASTPPAFSAVDGYTF
TGTGCCAGCACCCCACCGGCGTTTAGTGCTGTGGATGGATACACCTTC
>.|TRBJ1-5|many|TRBV20-1
CSARDQNPRSAQHF
TGCAGTGCTAGAGACCAAAATCCCCGATCGGCCCAGCATTTT
>TRBD1|TRBJ2-7|.|TRBV11-3
CASSLDWKTGVEQYF
TGTGCCAGCAGTTTAGATTGGAAGACAGGGGTCGAGCAGTACTTC
>.|TRBJ2-1|few|TRBV5-5
CASSCTGQQHNEQFF
TGTGCCAGCAGCTGCACTGGACAGCAACATAATGAGCAGTTCTTC
>.|TRBJ1-5|many|TRBV4-2
CASSQELQGNQPQHF
TGTGCCAGCAGCCAAGAACTACAGGGCAATCAGCCCCAGCATTTT
>TRBD2|TRBJ2-1|.|TRBV20-1
CSAKSGTRADEQFF
TGCAGTGCTAAATCCGGGACTAGAGCGGATGAGCAGTTCTTC
>.|TRBJ1-2|.|TRBV6-6
CVIRQNGYTF
TGTGTCATCAGACAGAATGGCTACACCTTC
>TRBD1|TRBJ1-1|few|TRBV5-1
CANSGGTAQEAFF
TGCGCCAACAGTGGGGGGACAGCCCAAGAAGCTTTCTTT
>.|TRBJ1-5|.|TRBV6-5
CASRPVNSDKPQHF
TGTGCCAGCAGGCCAGTTAATAGCGATAAGCCCCAGCATTTT
>.|TRBJ2-7|many|TRBV6-5
CASSSGLGPGEQYF
TGTGCCAGCAGTTCCGGACTGGGGCCCGGGGAGCAGTACTTC
>TRBD1|TRBJ2-5|many|TRBV4-2
CASSQEGQGGETQYF
TGTGCCAGCAGCCAAGAAGGACAGGGGGGCGAGACCCAGTACTTC
>.|TRBJ2-2|many|TRBV6-6
CASSHGANTGELFF
TGTGCCAGCAGTCACGGCGCGAACACCGGGGAGCTGTTTTTT
>.|TRBJ1-4|many|TRBV12-3/TRBV12-4
CASSPVREKLFF
TGTGCCAGCAGTCCTGTTCGCGAAAAACTGTTTTTT
>TRBD2|TRBJ2-3|many|TRBV5-6
CASSPGGTGDTQYF
TGTGCCAGCAGCCCGGGGGGGACGGGGGATACGCAGTATTTT